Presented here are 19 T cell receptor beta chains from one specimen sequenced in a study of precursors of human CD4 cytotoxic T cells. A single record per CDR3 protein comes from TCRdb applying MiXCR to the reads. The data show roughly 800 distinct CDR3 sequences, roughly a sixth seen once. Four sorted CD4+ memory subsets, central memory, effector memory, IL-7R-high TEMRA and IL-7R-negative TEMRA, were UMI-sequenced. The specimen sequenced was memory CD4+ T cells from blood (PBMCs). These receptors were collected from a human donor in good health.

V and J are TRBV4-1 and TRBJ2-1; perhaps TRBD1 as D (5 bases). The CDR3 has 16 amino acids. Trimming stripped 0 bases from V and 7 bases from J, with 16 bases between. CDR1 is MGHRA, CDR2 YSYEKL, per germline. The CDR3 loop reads CASSQDSAEGVNEQFF. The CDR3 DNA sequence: TGCGCCAGCAGCCAAGATTCGGCGGAAGGGGTTAATGAGCAGTTCTTC.

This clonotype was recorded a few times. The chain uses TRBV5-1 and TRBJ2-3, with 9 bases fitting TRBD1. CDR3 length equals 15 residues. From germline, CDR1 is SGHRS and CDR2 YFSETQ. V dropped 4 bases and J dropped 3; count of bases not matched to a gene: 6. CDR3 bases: TGCGCCAGCAGCATCGCCGGGACAGGGACAGATACGCAGTATTTT. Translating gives CASSIAGTGTDTQYF. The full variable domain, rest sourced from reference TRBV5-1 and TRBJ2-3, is KAGVTQTPRYLIKTRGQQVTLSCSPISGHRSVSWYQQTPGQGLQFLFEYFSETQRNKGNFPGRFSGRQFSNSRSEMNVSTLELGDSALYLCASSIAGTGTDTQYFGPGTRLTVL.

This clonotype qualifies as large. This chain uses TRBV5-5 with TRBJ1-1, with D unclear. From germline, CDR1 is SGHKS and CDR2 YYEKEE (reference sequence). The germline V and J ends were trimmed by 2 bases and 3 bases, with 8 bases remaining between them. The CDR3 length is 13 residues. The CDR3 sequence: CASSFNGDTEAFF. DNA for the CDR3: TGTGCCAGCAGCTTTAACGGGGACACTGAAGCTTTCTTT.

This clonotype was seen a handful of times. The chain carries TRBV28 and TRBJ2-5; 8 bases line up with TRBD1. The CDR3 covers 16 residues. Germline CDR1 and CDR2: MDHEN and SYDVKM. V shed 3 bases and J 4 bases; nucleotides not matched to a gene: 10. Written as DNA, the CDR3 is TGTGCCAGCAGTTTCCCCCGGACAGGGACCATAGAGACCCAGTACTTC. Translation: CASSFPRTGTIETQYF.

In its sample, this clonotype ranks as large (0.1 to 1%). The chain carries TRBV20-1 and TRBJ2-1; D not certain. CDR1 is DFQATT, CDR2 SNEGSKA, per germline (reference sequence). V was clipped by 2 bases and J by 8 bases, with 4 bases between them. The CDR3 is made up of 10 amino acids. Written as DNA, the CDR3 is TGCAGTGCTAGAACGGATGAGCAGTTCTTC. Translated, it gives CSARTDEQFF.

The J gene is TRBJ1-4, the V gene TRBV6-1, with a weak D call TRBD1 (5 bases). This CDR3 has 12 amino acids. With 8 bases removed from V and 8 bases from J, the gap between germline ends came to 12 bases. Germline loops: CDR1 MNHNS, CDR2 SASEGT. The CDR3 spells CASQDMAEKLFF. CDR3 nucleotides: TGTGCCAGCCAGGACATGGCCGAAAAACTGTTTTTT.

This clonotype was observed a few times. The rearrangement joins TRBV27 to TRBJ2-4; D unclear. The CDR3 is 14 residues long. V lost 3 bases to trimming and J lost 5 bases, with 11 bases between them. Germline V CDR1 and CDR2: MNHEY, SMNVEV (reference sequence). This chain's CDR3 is CASSLSRVQNIQYF. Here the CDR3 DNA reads TGTGCCAGCAGTTTGAGTAGGGTCCAAAACATTCAGTACTTC.

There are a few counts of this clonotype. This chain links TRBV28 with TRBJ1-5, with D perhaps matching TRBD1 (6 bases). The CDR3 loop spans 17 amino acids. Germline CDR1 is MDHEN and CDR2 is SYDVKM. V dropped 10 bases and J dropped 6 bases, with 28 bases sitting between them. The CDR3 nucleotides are TGTGCCATCTCAGGGGAGGGCCTCTCCAGTTGGAGTCAGCCCCAGCATTTT. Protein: CAISGEGLSSWSQPQHF.

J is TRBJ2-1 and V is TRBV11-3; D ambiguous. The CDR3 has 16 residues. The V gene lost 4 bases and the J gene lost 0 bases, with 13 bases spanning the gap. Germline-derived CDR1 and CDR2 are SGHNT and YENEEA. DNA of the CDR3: TGTGCCAGCAGCTCAAAGACGGTGGGCTCCTACAATGAGCAGTTCTTC. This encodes CASSSKTVGSYNEQFF.

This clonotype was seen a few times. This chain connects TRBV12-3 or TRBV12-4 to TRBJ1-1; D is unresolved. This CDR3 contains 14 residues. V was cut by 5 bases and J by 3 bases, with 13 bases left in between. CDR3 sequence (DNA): TGTGCCAGCAGTATGAGAGATAGGCACACTGAAGCTTTCTTT. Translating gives CASSMRDRHTEAFF.

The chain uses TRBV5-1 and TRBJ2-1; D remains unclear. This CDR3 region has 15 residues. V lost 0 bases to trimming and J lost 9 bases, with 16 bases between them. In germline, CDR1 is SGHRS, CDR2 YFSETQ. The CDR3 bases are TGCGCCAGCAGCTTGGCGTTGGTTCTCAACGGTGAGCAGTTCTTC. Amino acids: CASSLALVLNGEQFF.

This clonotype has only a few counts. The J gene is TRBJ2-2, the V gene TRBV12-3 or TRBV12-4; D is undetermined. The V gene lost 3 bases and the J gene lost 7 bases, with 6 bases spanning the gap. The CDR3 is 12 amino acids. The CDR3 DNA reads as TGTGCCAGCAGTTTCTTGGGCGGGGAGCTGTTTTTT. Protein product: CASSFLGGELFF.

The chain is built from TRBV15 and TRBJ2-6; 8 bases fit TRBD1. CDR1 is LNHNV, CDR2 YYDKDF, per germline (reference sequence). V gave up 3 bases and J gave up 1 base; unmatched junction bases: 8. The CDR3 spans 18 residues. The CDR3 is CATSSFYRGKSGANVLTF. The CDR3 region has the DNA TGTGCCACCAGCAGCTTCTACAGGGGGAAGTCTGGGGCCAACGTCCTGACTTTC.

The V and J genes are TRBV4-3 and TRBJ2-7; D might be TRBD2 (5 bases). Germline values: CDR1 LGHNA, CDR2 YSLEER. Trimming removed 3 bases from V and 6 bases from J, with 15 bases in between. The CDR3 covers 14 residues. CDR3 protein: CASSQTLHSGEQYF. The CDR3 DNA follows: TGCGCCAGCAGCCAGACTCTTCACAGCGGCGAGCAGTACTTC.

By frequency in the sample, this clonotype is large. The chain's CDR3 is CSARGLGQIYGYTF. In DNA form, the CDR3 reads TGCAGTGCTAGAGGTTTGGGACAGATCTATGGCTACACCTTC. J is TRBJ1-2 and V is TRBV20-1, with TRBD1 matching 7 bases. J gave up 4 bases and V 1 base, and 6 bases lay outside the gene matches. CDR1 and CDR2 (germline): DFQATT, SNEGSKA (reference sequence). CDR3 length equals 14 residues.

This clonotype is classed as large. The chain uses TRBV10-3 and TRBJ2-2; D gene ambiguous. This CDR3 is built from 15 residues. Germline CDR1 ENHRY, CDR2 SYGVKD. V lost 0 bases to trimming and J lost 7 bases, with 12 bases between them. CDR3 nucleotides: TGTGCCATCAGTGAGTCTAGGGCCGCAGTCGGGGAGCTGTTTTTT. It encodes CAISESRAAVGELFF.

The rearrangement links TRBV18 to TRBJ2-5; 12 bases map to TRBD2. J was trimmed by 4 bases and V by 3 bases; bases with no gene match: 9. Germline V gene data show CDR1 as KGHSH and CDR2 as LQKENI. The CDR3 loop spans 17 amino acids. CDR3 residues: CASSPVTSGSRGETQYF. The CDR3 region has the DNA TGTGCCAGCTCACCTGTGACTAGCGGGAGCCGGGGAGAGACCCAGTACTTC.

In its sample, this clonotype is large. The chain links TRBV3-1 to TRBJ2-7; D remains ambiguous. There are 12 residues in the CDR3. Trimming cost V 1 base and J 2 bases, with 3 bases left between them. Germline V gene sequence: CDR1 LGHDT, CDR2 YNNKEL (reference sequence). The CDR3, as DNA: TGTGCCAGCAGCCAAGTAACCTACGAGCAGTACTTC. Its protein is CASSQVTYEQYF.

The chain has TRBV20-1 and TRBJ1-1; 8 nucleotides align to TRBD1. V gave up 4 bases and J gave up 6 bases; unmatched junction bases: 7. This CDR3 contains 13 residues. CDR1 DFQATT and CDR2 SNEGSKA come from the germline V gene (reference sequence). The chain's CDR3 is CSATDQGASEAFF. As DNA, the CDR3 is TGCAGTGCTACAGACCAGGGGGCATCTGAAGCTTTCTTT.